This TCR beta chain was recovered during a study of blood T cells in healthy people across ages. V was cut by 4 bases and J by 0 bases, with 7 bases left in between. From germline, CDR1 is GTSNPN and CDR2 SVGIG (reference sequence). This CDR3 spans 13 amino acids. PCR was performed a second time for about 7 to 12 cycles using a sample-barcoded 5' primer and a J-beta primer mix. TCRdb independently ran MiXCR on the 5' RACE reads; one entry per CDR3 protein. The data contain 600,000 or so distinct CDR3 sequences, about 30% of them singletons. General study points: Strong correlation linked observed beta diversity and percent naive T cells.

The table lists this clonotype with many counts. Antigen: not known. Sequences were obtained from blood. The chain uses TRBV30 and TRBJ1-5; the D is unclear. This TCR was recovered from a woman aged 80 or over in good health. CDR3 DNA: TGTGCCTGGACGGCAGATAGCAATCAGCCCCAGCATTTT. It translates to CAWTADSNQPQHF.